This TCR beta chain was sequenced in a study of T cell repertoires in cytomegalovirus infection. Germline V gene lookup returns CDR1 SGHNT and CDR2 YYREEE (reference sequence). The CDR3 sequence is 17 residues long. With V trimmed by 0 bases and J by 5 bases, 6 bases remained unmatched. On this clonotype: As yet, its antigen is unknown.

Findings and limits, study-wide: Summed public TCR beta family frequency identified CMV carriers bearing the relevant HLA. In two of eight donors, the top clonotype was HLA-C-restricted CMV-specific.

From the reads, TCRdb called clonotypes with MiXCR, one entry per CDR3 protein. The data show hundreds of thousands of distinct CDR3 sequences, less than 40% seen once. This specimen consisted of cultured CD8+ T cells from PBMCs, obtained from culture after CMV antigen stimulation. The sequence was obtained from a human donor in good health (CMV status not recorded). Some clones in this sample may be carry-over from other donors' samples. The V and J genes are TRBV5-4 and TRBJ2-1; TRBD2 matches at 12 bases. CDR3 protein: CASSLDLAGGQDNEQFF. The CDR3, as DNA: TGTGCCAGCAGCTTGGATCTAGCGGGGGGGCAGGACAATGAGCAGTTCTTC.